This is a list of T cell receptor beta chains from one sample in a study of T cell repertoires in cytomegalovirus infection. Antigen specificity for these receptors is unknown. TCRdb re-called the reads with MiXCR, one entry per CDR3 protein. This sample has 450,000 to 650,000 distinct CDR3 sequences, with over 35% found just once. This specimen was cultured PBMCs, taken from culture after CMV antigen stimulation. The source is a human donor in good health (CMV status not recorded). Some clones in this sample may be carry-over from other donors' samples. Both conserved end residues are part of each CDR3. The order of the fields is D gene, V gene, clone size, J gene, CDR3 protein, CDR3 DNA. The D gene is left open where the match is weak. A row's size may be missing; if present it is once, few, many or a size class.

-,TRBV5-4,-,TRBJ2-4,CASSFLGETKNIQYF,TGTGCCAGCAGTTTTTTAGGGGAGACCAAAAACATTCAGTACTTC
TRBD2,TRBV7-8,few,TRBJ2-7,CASSPRRLAGGYEQYF,TGTGCCAGCAGCCCCCGCCGGCTAGCGGGAGGTTACGAGCAGTACTTC
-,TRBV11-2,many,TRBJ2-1,CASSPWGDLKSEQFF,TGTGCCAGCAGCCCCTGGGGGGACCTTAAGTCTGAGCAGTTCTTC
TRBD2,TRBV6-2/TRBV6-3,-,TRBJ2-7,CASQLAGVVYEQYF,TGTGCCAGTCAACTAGCGGGAGTGGTCTACGAGCAGTACTTC
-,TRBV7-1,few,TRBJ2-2,CASNEPGELFF,TGTGCCAGTAACGAGCCCGGGGAGCTGTTTTTT
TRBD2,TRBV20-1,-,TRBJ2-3,CSATVGSGGSLPDTQYF,TGCAGTGCTACGGTCGGGTCTGGCGGGAGCCTCCCAGATACGCAGTATTTT
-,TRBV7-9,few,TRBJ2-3,CASSFRSEGTDTQYF,TGTGCCAGCAGCTTTCGGAGCGAAGGGACAGATACGCAGTATTTT
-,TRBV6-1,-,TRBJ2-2,CASSEVAGQNTGELFF,TGTGCCAGCAGTGAAGTGGCTGGGCAAAACACCGGGGAGCTGTTTTTT
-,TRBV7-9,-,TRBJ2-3,CASTPRDSDTQYF,TGTGCCAGCACCCCTAGAGACAGTGATACGCAGTATTTT
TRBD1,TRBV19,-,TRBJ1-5,CASSDRQGSRPQHF,TGTGCCAGTAGCGACCGACAGGGGTCCCGGCCCCAGCATTTT
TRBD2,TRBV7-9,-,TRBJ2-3,CASSNPRGGARLHTQYF,TGTGCCAGCAGCAACCCCCGGGGGGGGGCGAGGTTGCATACGCAGTATTTT
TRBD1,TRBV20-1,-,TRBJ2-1,CSAPGQGYNEQFF,TGCAGTGCCCCGGGACAGGGCTACAATGAGCAGTTCTTC
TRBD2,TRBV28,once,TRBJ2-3,CASSFGVGGGAGDTQYF,TGTGCCAGCAGTTTTGGGGTAGGCGGGGGGGCCGGGGATACGCAGTATTTT
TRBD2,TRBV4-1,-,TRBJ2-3,CASSRTSGADNTQYF,TGCGCCAGCAGCCGGACTAGCGGGGCCGATAATACGCAGTATTTT
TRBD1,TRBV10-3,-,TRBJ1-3,CAITGQGAFGNTIYF,TGTGCCATTACGGGACAGGGGGCATTTGGAAACACCATATATTTT
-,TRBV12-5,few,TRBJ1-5,CASGLLRGDSGNQPQHF,TGTGCTAGTGGTTTGTTAAGGGGAGATTCGGGCAATCAGCCCCAGCATTTT
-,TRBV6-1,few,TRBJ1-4,CASRDANSQEKLFF,TGTGCCAGCAGAGATGCGAATTCGCAAGAAAAACTGTTTTTT
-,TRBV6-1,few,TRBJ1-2,CASKRGVYGYTF,TGTGCCAGCAAGAGGGGAGTCTATGGCTACACCTTC
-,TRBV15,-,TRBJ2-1,CATSRDLTSYNEQFF,TGTGCCACCAGCAGAGACTTGACCTCCTACAATGAGCAGTTCTTC
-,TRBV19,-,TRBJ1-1,CASTYAGTEAFF,TGTGCCAGTACGTACGCAGGGACTGAAGCTTTCTTT
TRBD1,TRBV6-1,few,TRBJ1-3,CASQFTGTGGFTIYF,TGTGCCAGCCAGTTCACCGGGACAGGGGGTTTCACCATATATTTT
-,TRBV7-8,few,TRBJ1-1,CASSYTGTSNTEAFF,TGTGCCAGCAGCTATACCGGGACGTCGAACACTGAAGCTTTCTTT
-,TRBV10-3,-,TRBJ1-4,CAISDSQTNEKLFF,TGTGCCATCAGTGACTCTCAAACTAATGAAAAACTGTTTTTT
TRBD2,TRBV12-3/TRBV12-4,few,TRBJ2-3,CASSFSLLAGRPTDTQYF,TGTGCCAGCAGTTTTTCCCTTCTAGCGGGGAGACCCACAGATACGCAGTATTTT
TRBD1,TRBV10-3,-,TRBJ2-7,CAISLTGVESYEQYF,TGTGCCATCAGTTTAACAGGGGTTGAGTCCTACGAGCAGTACTTC
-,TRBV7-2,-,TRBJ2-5,CASSPFSAGRETQYF,TGTGCCAGCAGCCCGTTTTCGGCCGGTAGAGAGACCCAGTACTTC
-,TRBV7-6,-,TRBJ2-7,CASSSGLPGLREQYF,TGTGCCAGCAGCTCGGGACTCCCGGGATTGAGGGAGCAGTACTTC
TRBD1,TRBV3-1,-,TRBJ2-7,CASSQPQGQGNDEQYF,TGTGCCAGCAGCCAACCCCAGGGACAGGGGAACGACGAGCAGTACTTC
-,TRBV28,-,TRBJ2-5,CASLGETQYF,TGTGCCAGCCTCGGGGAGACCCAGTACTTC
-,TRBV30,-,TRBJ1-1,CAWRTTVLGAEAFF,TGTGCCTGGAGGACTACGGTCCTAGGCGCTGAAGCTTTCTTT
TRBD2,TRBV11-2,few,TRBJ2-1,CASSFTSGRTPSSYNEQFF,TGTGCCAGCAGCTTTACTAGCGGGAGGACCCCGAGCTCCTACAATGAGCAGTTCTTC
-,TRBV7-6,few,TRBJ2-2,CASSAFRPQNTGELFF,TGTGCCAGCAGCGCCTTCCGTCCGCAGAACACCGGGGAGCTGTTTTTT
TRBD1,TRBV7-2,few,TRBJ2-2,CASSFRPTGYAGELFF,TGTGCCAGCAGCTTTCGTCCGACAGGGTATGCCGGGGAGCTGTTTTTT
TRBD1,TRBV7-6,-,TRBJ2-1,CASSHRYRGSYNEQFF,TGTGCCAGCAGCCACAGATACAGGGGATCCTACAATGAGCAGTTCTTC
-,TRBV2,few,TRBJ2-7,CASSPDLRDEQYF,TGTGCCAGCAGCCCCGACCTCAGGGACGAGCAGTACTTC
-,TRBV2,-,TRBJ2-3,CASSEAGQTDTQYF,TGTGCCAGCAGTGAAGCGGGACAAACAGATACGCAGTATTTT
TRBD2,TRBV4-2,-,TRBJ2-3,CASSQVPGLAENF,TGTGCCAGCAGCCAAGTCCCCGGACTAGCGGAAAATTTT
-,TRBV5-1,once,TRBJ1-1,CASSLGPDPYTEAFF,TGCGCCAGCAGCTTGGGCCCAGACCCCTACACTGAAGCTTTCTTT
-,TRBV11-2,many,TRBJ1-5,CASSLQAGFNQPQHF,TGTGCCAGCAGCTTACAAGCGGGGTTTAATCAGCCCCAGCATTTT
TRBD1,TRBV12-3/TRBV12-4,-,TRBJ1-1,CASSSSGTGVSGAFF,TGTGCCAGCAGTTCTTCCGGGACAGGGGTGTCTGGAGCTTTCTTT
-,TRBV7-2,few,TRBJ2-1,CASSPGTHNEQFF,TGTGCCAGCAGCCCAGGTACTCATAATGAGCAGTTCTTC
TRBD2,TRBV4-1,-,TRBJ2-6,CASSQASGGAAGANVLTF,TGCGCCAGCAGCCAAGCTAGCGGGGGGGCCGCCGGGGCCAACGTCCTGACTTTC
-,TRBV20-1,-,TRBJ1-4,CSVWAGPGTNEKLFF,TGCAGTGTTTGGGCAGGACCGGGTACTAATGAAAAACTGTTTTTT
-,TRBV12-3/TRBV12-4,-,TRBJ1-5,CASSLGNKPQHF,TGTGCCAGCAGTTTGGGCAATAAGCCCCAGCATTTT
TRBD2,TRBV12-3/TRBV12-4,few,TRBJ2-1,CASSPRTSGRENEQFF,TGTGCCAGCAGCCCTAGGACTAGCGGGAGGGAAAATGAGCAGTTCTTC
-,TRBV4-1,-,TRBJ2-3,CASSQDRNRDSQYF,TGCGCCAGCAGCCAAGATAGGAACCGGGACTCGCAGTATTTT
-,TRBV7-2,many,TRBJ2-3,CASSLSRTTDTQYF,TGTGCCAGCAGCTTATCGCGGACTACAGATACGCAGTATTTT
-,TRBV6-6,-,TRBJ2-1,CASSYFGAWVGVSYNEQFF,TGTGCCAGCAGTTACTTCGGGGCATGGGTGGGAGTAAGCTACAATGAGCAGTTCTTC
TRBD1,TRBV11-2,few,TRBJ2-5,CASSSGTGDGETQYF,TGTGCCAGCAGCTCCGGGACAGGGGACGGGGAGACCCAGTACTTC
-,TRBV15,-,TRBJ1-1,CATSRDPTENTEAFF,TGTGCCACCAGCAGAGATCCCACAGAGAACACTGAAGCTTTCTTT
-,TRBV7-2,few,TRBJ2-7,CASSPPKRLAEQYF,TGTGCCAGCAGCCCTCCCAAAAGGTTGGCCGAGCAGTACTTC
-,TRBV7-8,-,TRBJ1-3,CASSALPGHSRRNTIYF,TGTGCCAGCAGCGCTTTACCGGGACACAGTCGGCGAAACACCATATATTTT
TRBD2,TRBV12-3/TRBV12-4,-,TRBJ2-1,CASSLSAGGSGEQFF,TGTGCCAGCAGTTTATCTGCGGGAGGGAGCGGTGAGCAGTTCTTC
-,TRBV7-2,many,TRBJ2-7,CASSFSFYEQYF,TGTGCCAGCAGCTTTTCGTTCTACGAGCAGTACTTC
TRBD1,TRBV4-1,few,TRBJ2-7,CASSQRGGQDLVQYF,TGCGCCAGCAGCCAAAGAGGGGGACAGGACTTGGTGCAGTACTTC
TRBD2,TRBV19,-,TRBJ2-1,CAAGGPAYNEQFF,TGTGCCGCGGGAGGGCCGGCCTACAATGAGCAGTTCTTC
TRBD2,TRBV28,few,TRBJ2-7,CASILTSEVGEQYF,TGTGCCAGCATCCTGACTAGCGAGGTCGGGGAGCAGTACTTC
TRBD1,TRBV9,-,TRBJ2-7,CASSVWDRPEAEQYF,TGTGCCAGCAGCGTATGGGACAGGCCAGAGGCCGAGCAGTACTTC